This T cell receptor beta chain originates from a study of CD8 T cells in Susac syndrome. TEMRA cells were FACS-enriched and CD8+ and CD4+ T cells negatively isolated. An input of roughly 0.5 to 1 ug of RNA was subjected to reverse transcription using random hexamers. MiXCR was run by TCRdb on the immunoSEQ multiplex PCR reads, yielding one entry per CDR3 protein. The sample holds about 66,000 distinct CDR3 sequences, around 96% seen once. Trimming stripped 0 bases from V and 5 bases from J, with 17 bases between. Germline V gives CDR1 MNHEY, CDR2 SMNVEV (reference sequence). This CDR3 is built from 16 residues. For this clonotype: Its cognate antigen is unknown.

Points from the study as a whole: It was acknowledged in the study that the number of individuals who were included in its TCR sequencing and HLA analysis was relatively small.

This sequence originates from a human donor with multiple sclerosis. The genes are TRBV27 and TRBJ2-7, with D maybe TRBD1 (5 bases). Sample: CD8+ T cells from PBMCs. CDR3 sequence: CASSLSSGQGVDEQYF. DNA for the CDR3: TGTGCCAGCAGTTTATCCTCCGGGCAGGGCGTCGACGAGCAGTACTTC.